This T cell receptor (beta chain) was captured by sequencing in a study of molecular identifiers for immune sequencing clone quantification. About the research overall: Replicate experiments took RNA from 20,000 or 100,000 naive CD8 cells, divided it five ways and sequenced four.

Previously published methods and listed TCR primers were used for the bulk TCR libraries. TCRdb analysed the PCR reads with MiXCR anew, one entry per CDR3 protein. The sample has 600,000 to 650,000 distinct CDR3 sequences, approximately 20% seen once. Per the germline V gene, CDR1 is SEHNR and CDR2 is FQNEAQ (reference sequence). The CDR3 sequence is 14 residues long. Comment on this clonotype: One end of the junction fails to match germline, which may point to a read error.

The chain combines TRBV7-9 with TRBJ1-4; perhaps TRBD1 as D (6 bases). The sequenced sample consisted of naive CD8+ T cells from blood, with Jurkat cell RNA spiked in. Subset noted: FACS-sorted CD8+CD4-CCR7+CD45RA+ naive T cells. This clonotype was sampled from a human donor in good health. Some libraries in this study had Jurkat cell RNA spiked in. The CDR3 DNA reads TGTGCCAGCAGCACATGGGACAATAATGAAAAACTGTCTTTT. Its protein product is CASSTWDNNEKLSF. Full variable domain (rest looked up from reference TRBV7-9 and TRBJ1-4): DTGVSQNPRHKITKRGQNVTFRCDPISEHNRLYWYRQTLGQGPEFLTYFQNEAQLEKSRLLSDRFSAERPKGSFSTLEIQRTEQGDSAMYLCASSTWDNNEKLSFGSGTQLSVL.